There are a few counts of the clone carrying this TCR beta chain. TCRdb called the 5' RACE reads again in MiXCR, with one record for every CDR3 protein. The data hold about 96,000 distinct CDR3 sequences, with roughly 15% observed a single time. The sample originates from a study of T cells of healthy individuals. Germline assignment: CDR1 MDHEN and CDR2 SYDVKM. The CDR3 has 11 residues. The V end was cut by 8 bases, the J end by 2 bases, with 6 bases between. The V gene is TRBV28, the J gene TRBJ1-2; D gene ambiguous. The sequence came from a human donor in good health. CDR3 DNA sequence: TGTGCCAGCGGACGGAACTATGGCTACACCTTC. This encodes CASGRNYGYTF.